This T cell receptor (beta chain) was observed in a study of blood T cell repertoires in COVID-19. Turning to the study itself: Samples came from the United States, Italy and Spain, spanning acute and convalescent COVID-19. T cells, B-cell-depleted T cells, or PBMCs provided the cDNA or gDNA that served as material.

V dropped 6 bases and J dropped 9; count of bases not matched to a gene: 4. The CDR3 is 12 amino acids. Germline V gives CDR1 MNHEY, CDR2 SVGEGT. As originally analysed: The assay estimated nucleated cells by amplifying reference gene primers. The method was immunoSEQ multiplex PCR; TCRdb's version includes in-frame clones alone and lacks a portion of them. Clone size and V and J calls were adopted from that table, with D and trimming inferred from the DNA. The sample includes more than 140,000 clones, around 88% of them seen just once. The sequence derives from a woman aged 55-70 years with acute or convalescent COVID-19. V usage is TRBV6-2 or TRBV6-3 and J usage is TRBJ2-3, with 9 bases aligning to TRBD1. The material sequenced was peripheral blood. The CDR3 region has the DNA TGTGCCAGCAGCCCCGGGACAGGGACGCAGTATTTT. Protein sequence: CASSPGTGTQYF.